One T cell receptor beta chain is described in this entry. Its antigen is still unknown. This CDR3 contains 13 residues. V shed 5 bases and J shed 6 bases, with 11 bases lying between them. Germline V CDR1 and CDR2: LNHDA, SQIVND (reference sequence). Amplification yielded TCR beta CDR3 regions, with RNA transcripts as the source. First-round RT-PCR of the TCR CDR3 relied on the HTBI primer set. MiXCR, applied by TCRdb to the multiplex PCR reads, yields one record per CDR3 protein. The sample contains more than 650,000 distinct CDR3 sequences, about 15% of which appear only once. The data stem from a study of T cells in Graves' hyperthyroidism and ophthalmopathy. Findings and caveats of the study: Blood shared most expanded thyroid clonotypes above 0.001.

The receptor's source is a woman younger than 30 with Graves' hyperthyroidism. Sequenced input: blood. The chain employs TRBV19 and TRBJ1-5, with D maybe TRBD1 (5 bases). As DNA, the CDR3 is TGTGCCAGTAGTCTCCCGGGACTTCAGCCCCAGCATTTT. This sequence encodes CASSLPGLQPQHF.